Listed below are T cell receptor beta chains from one sample, sequenced in a study of CD8 T cells in Susac syndrome. TCRdb redid the calling of the immunoSEQ multiplex PCR reads with MiXCR, one entry per CDR3 protein. The sample holds approximately 200,000 distinct CDR3 sequences, approximately 95% seen once. Sequenced sample: CD4+ T cells from PBMCs. Receptors were obtained from a human donor with multiple sclerosis. The conserved cysteine and the conserved F or W are not part of the CDR3 here. A D gene is named only where the DNA matches it firmly.

d_call	v_call	j_call	cdr3_aa
TRBD2	TRBV12-3/TRBV12-4	TRBJ2-2	ASMRGATGELF
-	TRBV3-1	TRBJ1-1	ASSQDPDTEAF
TRBD2	TRBV27	TRBJ2-3	ASSPLRGGGYSYTQY
TRBD2	TRBV9	TRBJ2-1	ASSVAPAGISGEQF
-	TRBV14	TRBJ1-1	ASSQTGGAF
-	TRBV12-3/TRBV12-4	TRBJ2-5	ASSLDPGTQY
-	TRBV2	TRBJ2-3	ASNRDTDTQY
-	TRBV6-1	TRBJ1-5	ASSERVIQPQH
-	TRBV6-5	TRBJ1-6	ASRRGERHSPLH
TRBD1	TRBV7-9	TRBJ2-7	ASSWGQGSYEQY
TRBD1	TRBV20-1	TRBJ2-3	SARVATGTGGTDTQY
-	TRBV2	TRBJ2-7	ASTGAGEQY
-	TRBV20-1	TRBJ2-5	SAREGTTKETQY
-	TRBV2	TRBJ1-5	ASSEAYQPQH
-	TRBV30	TRBJ1-5	AWSGKVDQPQH
-	TRBV20-1	TRBJ1-1	SAERDLGAEAF
TRBD1	TRBV27	TRBJ1-1	ASSSNRGPNTEAF
-	TRBV7-3	TRBJ2-3	ASSSGVDTQY
-	TRBV29-1	TRBJ2-3	SVDRVTDTQY
TRBD1	TRBV12-3/TRBV12-4	TRBJ1-2	ASSYDRELGYT
TRBD2	TRBV9	TRBJ2-1	ASSRGSGGTYNEQF
-	TRBV30	TRBJ2-3	AWSSHLTRTDTQY
TRBD1	TRBV19	TRBJ1-2	ASSSRTGDGYT
-	TRBV20-1	TRBJ2-3	SAKLPGRSTDTQY
TRBD2	TRBV29-1	TRBJ2-5	SVRGLAGGEETQY
TRBD2	TRBV12-3/TRBV12-4	TRBJ2-1	ATSTGGVSYNEQF
TRBD1	TRBV29-1	TRBJ2-3	SGTGGDTQY
-	TRBV3-1	TRBJ2-5	ASSRQGAETQY
-	TRBV7-2	TRBJ1-2	ASSLRSGGYT
-	TRBV9	TRBJ2-3	ASSRSRTDTQY
-	TRBV7-9	TRBJ1-6	ASSIQGNSPLH